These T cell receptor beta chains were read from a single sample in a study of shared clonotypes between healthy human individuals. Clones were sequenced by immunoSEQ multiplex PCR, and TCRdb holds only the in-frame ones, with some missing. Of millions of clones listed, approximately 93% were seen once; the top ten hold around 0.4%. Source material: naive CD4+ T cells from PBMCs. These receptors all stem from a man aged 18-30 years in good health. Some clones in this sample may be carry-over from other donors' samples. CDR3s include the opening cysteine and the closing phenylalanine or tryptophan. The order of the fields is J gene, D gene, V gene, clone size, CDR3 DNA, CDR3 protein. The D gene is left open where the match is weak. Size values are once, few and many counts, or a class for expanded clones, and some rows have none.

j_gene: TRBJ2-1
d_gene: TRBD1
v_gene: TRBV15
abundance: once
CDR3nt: TGTGCCACCAGCAAGTCCGGGACAGGTACCTACAATGAGCAGTTCTTC
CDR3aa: CATSKSGTGTYNEQFF

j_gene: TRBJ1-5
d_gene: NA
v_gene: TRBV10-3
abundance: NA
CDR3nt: TGTGCCATCAGTCCTTCGGGGGGGAGGGCCAGCAATCAGCCCCAGCATTTT
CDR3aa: CAISPSGGRASNQPQHF

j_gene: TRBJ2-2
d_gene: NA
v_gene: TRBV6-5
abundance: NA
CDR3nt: TGTGCCAGCAGTAGGACATGGAACACCGGGGAGCTGTTTTTT
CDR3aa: CASSRTWNTGELFF

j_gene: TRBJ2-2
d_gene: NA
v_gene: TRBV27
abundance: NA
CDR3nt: TGTGCCAGCGGACTTAACACCGGGGAGCTGTTTTTT
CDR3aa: CASGLNTGELFF

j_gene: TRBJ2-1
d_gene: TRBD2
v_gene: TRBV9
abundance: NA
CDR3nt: TGTGCCAGCAGCGTAGGAAATAGCGGGAACAATGAGCAGTTCTTC
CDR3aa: CASSVGNSGNNEQFF

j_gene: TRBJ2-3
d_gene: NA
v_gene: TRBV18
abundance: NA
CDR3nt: TGTGCCAGCTCACCATCGGGAGTGGAAGATACGCAGTATTTT
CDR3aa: CASSPSGVEDTQYF

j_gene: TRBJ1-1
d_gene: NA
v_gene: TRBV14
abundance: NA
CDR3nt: TGTGCCAGCAGCCAAGGAAAGGGTGTAGGTGCTTTCTTT
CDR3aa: CASSQGKGVGAFF

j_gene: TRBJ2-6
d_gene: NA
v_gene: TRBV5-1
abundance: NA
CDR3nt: TGCGCCAGCAGCTTAAGGGGTTCCCGCTCTGGGGCCAACGTCCTGACTTTC
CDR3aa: CASSLRGSRSGANVLTF

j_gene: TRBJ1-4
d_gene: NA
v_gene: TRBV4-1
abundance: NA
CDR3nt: TGCGCCAGCAGCCAAGATATGGGTGCGGGCGGACGTAATGAAAAACTGTTTTTT
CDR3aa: CASSQDMGAGGRNEKLFF

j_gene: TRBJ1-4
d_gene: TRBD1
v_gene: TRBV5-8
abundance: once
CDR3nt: TGTGCCAGCAGCTTGGCTGGTAAGGGGGCGTCAAAACTGTTTTTT
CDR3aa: CASSLAGKGASKLFF

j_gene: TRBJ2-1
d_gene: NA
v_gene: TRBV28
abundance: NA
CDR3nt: TGTGCCAGCAGTCCCCCTCCCGATAATGAGCAGTTCTTC
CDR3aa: CASSPPPDNEQFF

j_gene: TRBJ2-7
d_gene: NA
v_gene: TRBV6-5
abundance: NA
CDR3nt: TGTGCCAGCAGTTACTTGGGCCCGTCCGCCTCCGAGCAGTACTTC
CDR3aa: CASSYLGPSASEQYF

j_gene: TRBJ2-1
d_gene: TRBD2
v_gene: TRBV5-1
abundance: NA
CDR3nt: TGCGCCAGCAGCCCAATCATAGCGGGAGCCTACAATGAGCAGTTCTTC
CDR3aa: CASSPIIAGAYNEQFF

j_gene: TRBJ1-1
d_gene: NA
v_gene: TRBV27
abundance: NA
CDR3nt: TGTGCCAGCAGTTCCAGGGGCGGTACTGAAGCTTTCTTT
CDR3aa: CASSSRGGTEAFF

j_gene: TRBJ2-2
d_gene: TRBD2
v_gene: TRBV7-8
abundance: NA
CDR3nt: TGTGCCAGCATCTTACTAGCGGGAGACACCGGGGAGCTGTTTTTT
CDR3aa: CASILLAGDTGELFF

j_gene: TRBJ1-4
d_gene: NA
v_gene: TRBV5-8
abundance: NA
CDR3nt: TGTGCCAGCAGTCCCGGGTCGGCCAATGAAAAACTGTTTTTT
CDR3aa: CASSPGSANEKLFF

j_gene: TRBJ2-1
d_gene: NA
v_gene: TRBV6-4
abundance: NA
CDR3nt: TGTGCCAGCAGTGGGGGGGGCTCACTCAATGAGCAGTTCTTC
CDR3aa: CASSGGGSLNEQFF

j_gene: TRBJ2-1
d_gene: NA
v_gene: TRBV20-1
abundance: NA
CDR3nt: TGCAGTGCTAGACCTTACAATGAGCAGTTCTTC
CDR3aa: CSARPYNEQFF

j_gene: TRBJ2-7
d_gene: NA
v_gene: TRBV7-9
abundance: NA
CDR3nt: TGTGCCAGCAGGTCCATCCAGGCAGGCGAGCAGTACTTC
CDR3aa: CASRSIQAGEQYF

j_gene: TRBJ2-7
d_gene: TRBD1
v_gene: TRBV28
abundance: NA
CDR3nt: TGTGCCAGCAGTGAGACAGGGGGTGCCTACGAGCAGTACTTC
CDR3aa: CASSETGGAYEQYF

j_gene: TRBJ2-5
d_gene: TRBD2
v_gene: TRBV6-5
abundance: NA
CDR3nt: TGTGCCAGCAGCCTTGGGGGGGTTTGGGAGACCCAGTACTTC
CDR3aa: CASSLGGVWETQYF

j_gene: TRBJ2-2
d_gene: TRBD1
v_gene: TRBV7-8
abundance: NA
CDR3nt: TGTGCCAGCAGCATTCAGGGGGCGGGTACCGGGGAGCTGTTTTTT
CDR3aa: CASSIQGAGTGELFF

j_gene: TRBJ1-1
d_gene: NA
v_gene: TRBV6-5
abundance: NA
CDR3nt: TGTGCCAGCAGAAAGAACACTGAAGCTTTCTTT
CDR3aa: CASRKNTEAFF

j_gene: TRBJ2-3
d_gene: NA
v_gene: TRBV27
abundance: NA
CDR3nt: TGTGCCAGCAGGCGGACTGGCACAGATACGCAGTATTTT
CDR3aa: CASRRTGTDTQYF

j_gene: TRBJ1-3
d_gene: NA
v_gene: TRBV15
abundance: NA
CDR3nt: TGTGCCACCAGCAGAGGAGCCGGAAACACCATATATTTT
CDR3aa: CATSRGAGNTIYF

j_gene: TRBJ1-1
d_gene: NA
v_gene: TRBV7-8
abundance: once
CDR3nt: TGTGCCAGCAGCTTGGATTCTATGAACACTGAAGCTTTCTTT
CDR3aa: CASSLDSMNTEAFF

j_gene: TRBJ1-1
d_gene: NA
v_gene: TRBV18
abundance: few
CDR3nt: TGTGCCAGCTCACCAGCAGGGGCAAACACTGAAGCTTTCTTT
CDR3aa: CASSPAGANTEAFF

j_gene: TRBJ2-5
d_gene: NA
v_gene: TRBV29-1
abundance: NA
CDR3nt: TGCAGCGTTGGGAATCTAGGTTGGGAGCCAGAACCTCAAGAGACCCAGTACTTC
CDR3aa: CSVGNLGWEPEPQETQYF

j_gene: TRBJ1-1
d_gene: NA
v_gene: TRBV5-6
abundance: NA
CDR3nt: TGTGCCAGCAGCTGGCTCGGGGACACTGAAGCTTTCTTT
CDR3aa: CASSWLGDTEAFF

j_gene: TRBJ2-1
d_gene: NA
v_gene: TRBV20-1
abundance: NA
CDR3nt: TGCAGTGCTAGTGGCGGCGATGAGCAGTTCTTC
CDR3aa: CSASGGDEQFF

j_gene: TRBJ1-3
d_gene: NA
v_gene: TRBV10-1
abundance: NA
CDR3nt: TGCGCCAGCAGTCCCCACAGGGCTGGAAACACCATATATTTT
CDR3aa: CASSPHRAGNTIYF

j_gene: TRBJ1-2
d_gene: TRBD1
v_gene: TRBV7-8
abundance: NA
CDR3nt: TGTGCCAGCAGCTTAGTAACCCATCAGGGGGCAAACGGCTACACCTTC
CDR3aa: CASSLVTHQGANGYTF

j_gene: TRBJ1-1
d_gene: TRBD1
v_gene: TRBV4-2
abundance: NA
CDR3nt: TGTGCCAGCAGCCAACCAACGACAGGGGGTTCGTTCACTGAAGCTTTCTTT
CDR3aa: CASSQPTTGGSFTEAFF

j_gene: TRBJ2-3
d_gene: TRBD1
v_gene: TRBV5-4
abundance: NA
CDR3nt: TGTGCCCGGACAGGCCTTGAGGGAGATACGCAGTATTTT
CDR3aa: CARTGLEGDTQYF

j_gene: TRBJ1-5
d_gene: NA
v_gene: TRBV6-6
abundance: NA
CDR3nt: TGTGCCAGCAGTTACGGATCGGAGGATCAGCCCCAGCATTTT
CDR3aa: CASSYGSEDQPQHF

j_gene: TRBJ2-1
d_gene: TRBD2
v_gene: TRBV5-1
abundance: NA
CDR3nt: TGCGCCAGCAGCTTGCTAGCGGGAGGCTACAATGAGCAGTTCTTC
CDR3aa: CASSLLAGGYNEQFF

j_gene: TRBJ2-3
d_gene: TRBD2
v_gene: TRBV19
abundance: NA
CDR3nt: TGTGCCAGTAGTATAATAGCGGGAGGGACAGATACGCAGTATTTT
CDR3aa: CASSIIAGGTDTQYF